This record concerns one T cell receptor beta chain sequence. This specimen comes from a study of synovial regulatory T cells in juvenile arthritis. Germline assignment: CDR1 KGHSH and CDR2 LQKENI. This CDR3 contains 15 residues. No DNA sequence was recorded. Clones were sequenced by immunoSEQ multiplex PCR, and TCRdb holds only the in-frame ones, with some missing. Seen in this sample are roughly 9,900 clones; the ten most common clones hold nearly 0.95%. This TCR came from a donor younger than 30 with juvenile idiopathic arthritis. The chain has TRBV18 and TRBJ2-1; TCRdb lists TRBD2, though no DNA is available to test this call. Sequenced input: Treg cells from blood. Subset defined: remaining (HLA-DR-negative) circulating blood Treg cells. The CDR3 is CASSPRSTPPREQFF.